This TCR beta chain came from a study of T cells in Graves' hyperthyroidism and ophthalmopathy. The source material, RNA transcripts, was used to amplify TCR beta CDR3 regions. First-round RT-PCR with HTBI primers amplified the TCR CDR3 region. TCRdb reprocessed the multiplex PCR reads via MiXCR and lists one record per CDR3 protein. In the table there are 550,000 to 600,000 distinct CDR3 sequences, 15% to 20% of which are singletons. CDR3 size: 12 residues. The germline V gene has CDR1 SGHVS and CDR2 FQNEAQ. The V end lost 5 bases, the J end lost 6 bases, and 9 bases lay between the germline ends. Overall study findings and caveats: Most expanded thyroid clonotypes above 0.001 recurred in blood.

This clonotype was seen a few times. What it recognizes is unknown. This chain joins TRBV7-8 and TRBJ2-3; D unresolved. The specimen sequenced was blood. This TCR was recovered from a woman aged 18-29 years with Graves' hyperthyroidism. The CDR3 coding sequence is TGTGCCAGCAGCGCAGCCCACGATACGCAGTATTTT. It yields the protein CASSAAHDTQYF.